Only one count was recorded for the clone carrying this TCR beta chain. The data derive from a study of OX40 agonist ivuxolimab in advanced cancers. Profiling relied on immunoSEQ multiplex PCR, and the TCRdb table lists in-frame clones only, not all of them. The sample shows tens of thousands of clones, over 75% of them seen only once. V shed 2 bases and J 4 bases; nucleotides not matched to a gene: 8. The CDR3 totals 15 residues. Germline loops: CDR1 SGDLS, CDR2 YYNGEE. This chain joins TRBV9 and TRBJ2-5; 7 nucleotides line up with TRBD1. Source: CD4+ or CD8+ T cells sorted from blood, taken in a trial of the OX40 agonist ivuxolimab. The TCR was taken from an adult with an advanced solid tumor such as melanoma, head and neck, liver or kidney cancer. CDR3: CASSVRTGARETQYF. The CDR3 nucleotides read TGTGCCAGCAGCGTTAGGACAGGAGCACGAGAGACCCAGTACTTC.